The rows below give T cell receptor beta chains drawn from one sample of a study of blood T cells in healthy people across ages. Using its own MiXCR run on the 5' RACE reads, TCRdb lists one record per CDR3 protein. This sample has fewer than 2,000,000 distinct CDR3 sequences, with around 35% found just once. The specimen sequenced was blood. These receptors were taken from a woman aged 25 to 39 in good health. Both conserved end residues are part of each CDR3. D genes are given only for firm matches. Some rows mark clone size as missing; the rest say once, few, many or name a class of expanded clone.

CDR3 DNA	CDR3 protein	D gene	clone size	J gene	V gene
TGCGCCAGCAGCCTGGAGGAAGGGGGTCGGAATGAGCAGTTCTTC	CASSLEEGGRNEQFF	-	-	TRBJ2-1	TRBV5-1
TGTGCCAGCAGCTACCGGGACAGGGGGAATGAAAAACTGTTTTTT	CASSYRDRGNEKLFF	TRBD1	-	TRBJ1-4	TRBV2
TGCAGCGCTCAAGGCCTAGCGGGAGGCCCCACAGATACGCAGTATTTT	CSAQGLAGGPTDTQYF	TRBD2	many	TRBJ2-3	TRBV29-1
TGCGCCAGCAGCTGGGGTGTGGCTCTAAGAAGTGAGCAGTTCTTC	CASSWGVALRSEQFF	-	-	TRBJ2-1	TRBV5-1
TGTGCCAGCAGTTTTAGCCAGACCCAGTACTTC	CASSFSQTQYF	-	few	TRBJ2-5	TRBV28
TGTGCCATCAGTGAGCAAGGGCAAAACGAGCAGTACTTC	CAISEQGQNEQYF	-	-	TRBJ2-7	TRBV10-3
TGTGCCAGCAGCATAACCGGGACAGGGGGGCGGGAGGCTTTCTTT	CASSITGTGGREAFF	TRBD1	-	TRBJ1-1	TRBV9
TGTGCCAGCACCCCGGGTAGGGGCTCCTACAATGAGCAGTTCTTC	CASTPGRGSYNEQFF	-	many	TRBJ2-1	TRBV12-3/TRBV12-4
TGTGCCTGGAGCCCGCTCAATGAGCAGTTCTTC	CAWSPLNEQFF	-	-	TRBJ2-1	TRBV30
TGTGCCAGCAGTTTAAGAAGTAGCGGGAGGGCCCACGAGCAGTACTTC	CASSLRSSGRAHEQYF	TRBD2	few	TRBJ2-7	TRBV28
TGCGCCAGCAGCCCCCGGACAGCCCAACGCACAGATACGCAGTATTTT	CASSPRTAQRTDTQYF	-	-	TRBJ2-3	TRBV5-1
TGCGCCAGCAGCCCAAATCAGATGACAGGGGACAACTATGGCTACACCTTC	CASSPNQMTGDNYGYTF	TRBD1	once	TRBJ1-2	TRBV5-1
TGTGCCAGCAGTGAGGAGACAGGCTACCAAGAGACCCAGTACTTC	CASSEETGYQETQYF	-	-	TRBJ2-5	TRBV2
TGCAGTGCTAGAAGCAGCGGGCAGCCAAAAATAAAGTCATACAATGAGCAGTTCTTC	CSARSSGQPKIKSYNEQFF	-	-	TRBJ2-1	TRBV20-1
TGCAGTGCCGATCTTGGGGGATGGCGGGGGACTGAAGCTTTCTTT	CSADLGGWRGTEAFF	-	few	TRBJ1-1	TRBV20-1
TGTGCCAGCAGCGACAGGTTTTCCTACGAGCAGTACTTC	CASSDRFSYEQYF	-	few	TRBJ2-7	TRBV5-6